A selection of T cell receptor beta chains follows, all from one sample in a study of CD8 T cells in Susac syndrome. TCRdb re-called the immunoSEQ multiplex PCR reads with MiXCR, one entry per CDR3 protein. In the table there are about 84,000 distinct CDR3 sequences, roughly 91% of which are singletons. Specimen: CD8+ T cells from PBMCs. The source is a human donor in good health. Both conserved end residues are part of each CDR3. Fields, in order: J gene, clone size, D gene, V gene, CDR3 DNA, CDR3 protein. A D gene is named only where the DNA matches it firmly. Some rows mark clone size as missing; the rest say once, few, many or name a class of expanded clone.

TRBJ2-3,NA,TRBD2,TRBV7-3,TGTGCCAGCAGCCCGTCGGCGGGGGGGCCCCCAGATACGCAGTATTTT,CASSPSAGGPPDTQYF
TRBJ2-7,NA,NA,TRBV29-1,TGCAGCGTTGCTATATACGAGCAGTACTTC,CSVAIYEQYF
TRBJ2-7,once,TRBD2,TRBV19,TGTGCCAGTAGTTCGGGACTAGCGGGCAACGAGCAGTACTTC,CASSSGLAGNEQYF
TRBJ1-5,NA,NA,TRBV2,TGTGCCAGCCGGTGGGACGGCAATCAGCCCCAGCATTTT,CASRWDGNQPQHF
TRBJ1-2,NA,NA,TRBV5-6,TGTGCCAGCAGCTTCGGATCCTGGGATTTACCTCTCTATGGCTACACCTTC,CASSFGSWDLPLYGYTF
TRBJ2-5,NA,TRBD1,TRBV5-8,TGTGCCAGCAGCCTTGGACAGGGGGCATATGAGACCCAGTACTTC,CASSLGQGAYETQYF
TRBJ1-2,NA,NA,TRBV20-1,TGCAGTGCTAGAGTAAGCGGGCACAGGGCTTCTAACTATGGCTACACCTTC,CSARVSGHRASNYGYTF
TRBJ1-6,NA,NA,TRBV5-6,TGTGCCAGCAGCTTAACCTCACCCCTCCACTTT,CASSLTSPLHF
TRBJ1-1,NA,NA,TRBV7-7,TGTGCCAGCAGCTTAGCAGAGAACACTGAAGCTTTCTTT,CASSLAENTEAFF
TRBJ1-2,once,TRBD1,TRBV6-1,TGTGCCAGCAGACCGGGACAGGGATACCTGTTTGGCTACACCTTC,CASRPGQGYLFGYTF
TRBJ1-2,NA,NA,TRBV19,TGTGCCAGTAGTATACAGGGGAACTATGGCTACACCTTC,CASSIQGNYGYTF
TRBJ1-2,NA,NA,TRBV5-6,TGTGCCAGCAGCTTGGGGGAAAACAGCTACTATGGCTACACCTTC,CASSLGENSYYGYTF
TRBJ1-1,NA,NA,TRBV2,TGTGCCAGCAGCCAGGGACAGAACACTGAAGCTTTCTTT,CASSQGQNTEAFF
TRBJ2-3,NA,TRBD1,TRBV13,TGTGCCAGCAGCTTAGTTGGGACAGGGGGCGCAGATACGCAGTATTTT,CASSLVGTGGADTQYF
TRBJ1-6,NA,NA,TRBV7-9,TGTGCCAGCAGCCCGGCTGGGGGTAGGAATTCACCCCTCCACTTT,CASSPAGGRNSPLHF
TRBJ2-3,once,NA,TRBV6-2/TRBV6-3,TGTGCCAGCAGTTACTCGGAACTAGCCGATACAGATACGCAGTATTTT,CASSYSELADTDTQYF
TRBJ1-2,NA,NA,TRBV6-2/TRBV6-3,TGTGCCAGCAGTTACGATCAGGGAGCCAGTGGCTACACCTTC,CASSYDQGASGYTF
TRBJ1-2,once,NA,TRBV29-1,TGCAGCGTTGACAGGGCTGGCTACACCTTC,CSVDRAGYTF
TRBJ1-3,NA,TRBD1,TRBV29-1,TGCAGCGTTGAATGGCAGGGGGCGACTGGAAACACCATATATTTT,CSVEWQGATGNTIYF
TRBJ2-7,NA,NA,TRBV2,TGTGCCGTTGTTCGTTGGGGTAGCGCCTCCTACGAGCAGTACTTC,CAVVRWGSASYEQYF
TRBJ1-2,NA,NA,TRBV29-1,TGCAGCGTTTACTTCCAGGGCGGCTACACCTTC,CSVYFQGGYTF
TRBJ2-2,NA,NA,TRBV6-1,TGTGCCAGCATCCGACTTAGCGGGGAGCTGTTTTTT,CASIRLSGELFF
TRBJ1-6,NA,NA,TRBV9,TGTGCCAGCAGCGTAGAGGGAGCAGGGATTAATTCACCCCTCCACTTT,CASSVEGAGINSPLHF
TRBJ2-2,NA,NA,TRBV6-4,TGTGCCAGCAGTGAACGAGGGGACACCGGGGAGCTGTTTTTT,CASSERGDTGELFF